These 4 T cell receptor beta chains came from one sample sequenced in a study of blood T cell repertoires in COVID-19. Clones were read by immunoSEQ multiplex PCR, and TCRdb kept only the in-frame ones, dropping some. The data hold about 300,000 clones, with approximately 81% observed a single time. Sequenced: PBMCs or T cells enriched from blood (not recorded which). The receptors originated from a woman in her 50s who had recovered from COVID-19.

The chain is built from TRBV28 and TRBJ1-3; no definite D call. This CDR3 is built from 14 residues. Germline CDR1 and CDR2: MDHEN and SYDVKM. V dropped 4 bases and J dropped 4 bases, with 11 bases sitting between them. The CDR3 DNA follows: TGTGCCAGCAGTTCCCCGGGAGAGGGAAACACCATATATTTT. Protein: CASSSPGEGNTIYF.

The chain links TRBV28 to TRBJ1-1; weak D call: TRBD1 (5 bases). The CDR3 length is 12 residues. V lost 3 bases and J 9 bases, leaving 11 bases between the germline ends. Germline assignment: CDR1 MDHEN and CDR2 SYDVKM. This chain's CDR3 is CASSLTAPKAFF. The DNA of the CDR3 is TGTGCCAGCAGTTTGACAGCCCCAAAAGCTTTCTTT.

V gene TRBV4-1 combines with J gene TRBJ2-7; 8 bases line up with TRBD1. The ends lost 3 bases at V and 6 bases at J; junction bases unmatched: 10. Germline V CDR1 and CDR2: MGHRA, YSYEKL. The CDR3 consists of 15 residues. The CDR3 nucleotides read TGCGCCAGCAGCCACCCGGACAGGGAATATTTCGAGCAGTACTTC. It yields the protein CASSHPDREYFEQYF.

This sequence joins TRBV5-6 and TRBJ1-2, with D perhaps matching TRBD1 (5 bases). This CDR3 has 14 amino acids. V shed 2 bases and J shed 7 bases, with 15 bases lying between them. Germline CDR1 is SGHDT and CDR2 is YYEEEE. The CDR3, as DNA: TGTGCCAGCAGCTTTGGGACTCTGAGTAGTGGCTACACCTTC. Its protein product is CASSFGTLSSGYTF.